This is a list of T cell receptor beta chains from one sample in a study of brain T cells in children with intractable seizures. Assay: immunoSEQ multiplex PCR; the TCRdb copy retains only in-frame clones and omits some. The sample lists 60,000 to 65,000 clones; roughly 95% were seen once. This specimen was peripheral blood, taken at surgery. Receptor source: a boy under three years old with focal cortical dysplasia and intractable seizures. Both conserved end residues are part of each CDR3. A D gene is named only where the DNA matches it firmly. Where a row states a size, it is once, few, many or the class of an expanded clone; other rows omit it.

>TRBJ1-2|NA|NA|TRBV5-6
CASRFIDPIYNYGYTF
TGTGCCAGCAGATTCATAGACCCAATTTATAACTATGGCTACACCTTC
>TRBJ1-4|NA|few|TRBV11-2
CASSLGRGRTNEKLFF
TGTGCCAGCAGCTTGGGGCGGGGGCGGACTAATGAAAAACTGTTTTTT
>TRBJ1-1|NA|NA|TRBV5-1
CASSFDGNTEAFF
TGCGCCAGCAGCTTCGACGGAAACACTGAAGCTTTCTTT
>TRBJ2-7|TRBD1|NA|TRBV7-9
CASSLSERDRELYEQYF
TGTGCCAGCAGCCTGTCGGAACGGGACAGGGAACTCTACGAGCAGTACTTC
>TRBJ1-2|NA|NA|TRBV11-2
CASSLRGRGYTF
TGTGCCAGCAGCTTGAGGGGCAGGGGCTACACCTTC
>TRBJ1-4|TRBD1|once|TRBV25-1
CASSDGTGAGKLFF
TGTGCCAGCAGTGATGGGACAGGGGCTGGAAAACTGTTTTTT
>TRBJ2-5|NA|NA|TRBV2
CASSEIVETQYF
TGTGCCAGCAGTGAAATAGTAGAGACCCAGTACTTC
>TRBJ2-1|TRBD1|few|TRBV2
CASSQTGYNEQFF
TGTGCCAGCAGTCAGACAGGGTACAATGAGCAGTTCTTC
>TRBJ1-1|NA|NA|TRBV5-1
CASSLPGVEAFF
TGCGCCAGCAGCTTGCCGGGGGTTGAAGCTTTCTTT
>TRBJ2-7|TRBD2|NA|TRBV10-3
CAITYSRGGLGTTGQYF
TGTGCCATCACTTATTCCCGCGGGGGACTAGGAACTACGGGGCAGTACTTC
>TRBJ1-1|NA|NA|TRBV19
CASRETSDLNTEAFF
TGTGCCAGTAGAGAAACCAGCGATTTGAACACTGAAGCTTTCTTT
>TRBJ2-7|TRBD2|NA|TRBV29-1
CSVGTSSYEQYF
TGCAGCGTTGGGACTAGTTCCTACGAGCAGTACTTC
>TRBJ2-1|TRBD1|NA|TRBV11-3
CASSPRTGPYNEQFF
TGTGCCAGCAGCCCCCGGACAGGACCCTACAATGAGCAGTTCTTC